The text below deals with one T cell receptor beta chain. Its antigen is still unknown. Base-call qualities are not available, and no considerably larger clone is one nucleotide away. The data stem from a study of shared clonotypes between healthy human individuals (dated by TCRdb to the early 2020s). As for the study more broadly: Two women and three men aged 18 to 49 years were included in the cohort. For each donor, three plates each were used for CD4 naive and CD4 memory, two plates were used for CD8 naive, and one plate was used for CD8 memory. To increase sequencing depth and limit assay-specific biases, TCR repertoire library preparation and sequencing were carried out by different laboratories using diverse techniques. Per donor, leukapheresis produced somewhere between about 0.8 and 9 billion PBMCs. To estimate repertoire size and how much clonotype sharing occurs between individuals, the study deeply sequenced the blood TCR repertoires of five healthy adults. Beyond this particular receptor, the publication reports: The small number of donors limited the genetic and exposure-history diversity represented. Larger estimated clonotype richness was generally found for naive subsets than for memory subsets. Based on pairwise subsampling, the degree of clonotype sharing among donors was expected to be affected by sequencing depth. Compared with non-shared clonotypes, the clonotypes found in all four sorted-subset donors had higher generation probabilities. Incomplete sequencing was indicated by rarefaction of sorted-subset datasets, despite the large sequencing depth. Sharing across a handful of donors was observed for about 5% of naive CD4, over 3% of naive CD8, about 2.5% of memory CD4, and about 0.4% of memory CD8 clonotypes. Sampling was restricted to blood, and TCR repertoires in tissues likely differ from the TCR repertoires found in blood.

TCR CDR3 regions were amplified from genomic DNA by multiplex PCR using the deep immunoSEQ assay. Genomic DNA extracted from each cell subset was distributed evenly over all wells of several immunoSEQ 96-well plates, and each plate served as one replicate. For sorted subsets, approximately 210 ng of genomic DNA, equivalent to 30,000 or so T cell genomes, went into each replicate PCR. Purified libraries were measured with a Qubit 3.0 fluorometer, size-checked on a Bioanalyzer 2100, and measured again with the KAPA Library Quantification kit. Each immunoSEQ 96-well plate was sequenced on its own single-read 150-cycle Illumina NextSeq 550 flow cell. As for how the authors treated the data: Because only junctional sequences without quality scores were contained in the immunoSEQ output, filtering matching that applied to full-length reads could not be performed. To assign V/J genes and CDR3, sequences were annotated using PyIR, a Python wrapper for IgBLAST v1.9, with IMGT germline references. Reads were removed for weak V/J assignments (E-value above 1e-6), missing CDR3, stop codons, out-of-frame junctions, or ambiguous translated residues. V3J clonotypes were defined as sequences sharing an identical inferred V gene, J gene, and CDR3 amino acid sequence. Percentage overlap between repertoires was computed as shared unique clonotypes divided by the size of the smaller repertoire. Three approaches were used to assess repertoire richness: RTK rarefaction, the Chao1 estimator, and Recon v2.1 estimates of unobserved clonotypes. For all TCRbeta clonotypes obtained by the gDNA method from four donors, generation probabilities were computed with OLGA. TCRdb took this table from immuneACCESS and kept in-frame rearrangements with V and J called. Such tables lack part of the clones; where checked against another copy, unresolved V genes explain under half of the gap, and the rest is unexplained. V, J and clone size were drawn from that table, and D and trimming were deduced from the DNA. Within this sample are roughly 380,000 clones, with 90% to 98% of them counted one time only. The ten top clones hold around 0.3% of the sample.

Compared with germline, V lacks 4 bases and J lacks 2 bases; bases without a gene match: 10. CDR1 is given as LGHNA and CDR2 as YNFKEQ, both from the germline V gene. The CDR3, from cysteine to phenylalanine, totals 17 residues. The entry retains the CDR3 DNA only, 51 bases that are in frame from base 1. Healthy HIV-negative adults with no recently reported acute infections or vaccinations were included as donors. All donors were Caucasian adults living in Nashville, Tennessee, USA. CD8 memory samples consisted of magnetically selected CD45RO+ cells combined with CCR7-negative CD45RA+ effector memory (TemRA) cells. Blood was collected by leukapheresis, and PBMCs were isolated by Ficoll-Histopaque density gradient centrifugation and then cryopreserved in liquid nitrogen vapor phase. Analytical flow cytometry was used to check the purity and quantity of each magnetically sorted T cell population. From each sorted fraction, genomic DNA was isolated and quantified by UV absorbance on a Nanodrop 2000c.

What was sequenced was memory CD8+ T cells sorted from blood. According to the study, the label for this sample's cell subset or site signals: CD45RO+ cells pooled with CCR7-negative TemRA cells. This chain joins TRBV4-2 to TRBJ2-5, with 10 bases aligning to TRBD2. The source is a man between 25 and 39 years old in good health. The CDR3 loop reads CASSPAPLAGVQETQYF. The DNA is as follows: TGTGCCAGCAGCCCCGCTCCCCTAGCGGGAGTTCAAGAGACCCAGTACTTC.